These 10 T cell receptor beta chains originate from one sample sequenced in a study of graft-versus-host responses after intestinal transplantation. Using immunoSEQ multiplex PCR, the repertoire was profiled, and TCRdb retains in-frame clones only, with some absent. The repertoire holds tens of thousands of clones, with about 90% as singletons. These receptors' antigens are unknown. Source: unstimulated CD8+ T cells sorted from spleen or lymph node cells, taken before intestinal transplant. These receptors were collected from a human donor who received an intestinal transplant.

V is TRBV10-1 and J is TRBJ2-7; TRBD2 matches 10 bases. This CDR3 is built from 15 residues. V dropped 3 bases and J dropped 2; count of bases not matched to a gene: 4. CDR1 and CDR2 from the germline V gene are WNHNN and SYGVQD (reference sequence). For the CDR3, the DNA is TGCGCCAGCAGTGACGCTAGCGGGGGCACCTACGAGCAGTACTTC. This translates into CASSDASGGTYEQYF.

This chain links TRBV2 with TRBJ1-6, with TRBD1 matching over 7 bases. Germline assignment: CDR1 SNHLY and CDR2 FYNNEI. Trimming at V came to 6 bases and at J to 7 bases, leaving 9 bases not matched to a gene. CDR3 size: 15 residues. CDR3 loop: CASSDLTGSNSPLHF. CDR3 sequence (DNA): TGTGCCAGCAGCGATCTGACAGGGTCCAATTCACCCCTCCACTTT. The full variable domain, its missing parts supplied by reference TRBV2 and TRBJ1-6, is EPEVTQTPSHQVTQMGQEVILRCVPISNHLYFYWYRQILGQKVEFLVSFYNNEISEKSEIFDDQFSVERPDGSNFTLKIRSTKLEDSAMYFCASSDLTGSNSPLHFGNGTRLTVT.

In this sample, this clone is medium-sized (0.01 to 0.1%). The chain employs TRBV6-4 and TRBJ2-3, with 9 positions matching TRBD2. Losses at the gene ends were 7 bases for V and 6 bases for J; bases not matched to a gene: 8. This CDR3 spans 14 amino acids. In germline, CDR1 is MRHNA, CDR2 SNTAGT. The CDR3 DNA is TGTGCCAGCAAAAGCCTAGCGGGAAGTGATACGCAGTATTTT. It specifies CASKSLAGSDTQYF.

The genes are TRBV28 and TRBJ1-5, with 7 bases that match TRBD1. The CDR3 length is 15 residues. Losses at the gene ends were 4 bases for V and 0 bases for J; bases not matched to a gene: 3. From germline, CDR1 is MDHEN and CDR2 SYDVKM. CDR3 DNA sequence: TGTGCCAGCAGTTCGACAGGGATTAGCAATCAGCCCCAGCATTTT. This codes for CASSSTGISNQPQHF.

The V gene is TRBV6-5, the J gene TRBJ2-3, with TRBD2 as a possible D gene (6 bases). Per germline, CDR1 MNHEY and CDR2 SVGAGI. This CDR3 region has 15 residues. Trimming stripped 6 bases from V and 0 bases from J, with 13 bases between. The CDR3 bases are TGTGCCAGCAGCCTAGGACTACACAGCACAGATACGCAGTATTTT. Its protein product is CASSLGLHSTDTQYF.

This chain's CDR3 is CASSPNRGRGLPAQHF. The CDR3 DNA follows: TGTGCCAGCAGTCCCAACCGCGGCCGAGGGTTACCGGCCCAGCATTTT. This chain uses TRBV27 with TRBJ1-5; D gene unclear. The V gene lost 5 bases and the J gene lost 11 bases, with 25 bases spanning the gap. Germline CDR1 MNHEY, CDR2 SMNVEV (reference sequence). The CDR3 totals 16 residues.

With regard to this clone: One end of the junction fails to match germline, which may point to a read error. The chain carries TRBV7-7 and TRBJ2-2; D is undetermined. The CDR3 has 15 residues. Germline V gives CDR1 SSHAT, CDR2 FNYEAQ (reference sequence). The CDR3 loop is CASSLDPGNTGELFF. The CDR3 coding sequence is TGTGCTAGCAGCTTAGATCCGGGGAACACCGGGGAGCTGTTTTTT.

The chain has TRBV27 and TRBJ2-1; weak D call: TRBD2 (5 bases). This CDR3 region has 14 residues. The V gene's germline CDR1 is MNHEY and CDR2 SMNVEV (reference sequence). Trimming cost V 3 bases and J 5 bases, with 11 bases left between them. Here the CDR3 DNA reads TGTGCCAGCAGTTTGTTGGGCGGGCACAATGAGCAGTTCTTC. Translating it yields CASSLLGGHNEQFF.

The chain has TRBV12-5 and TRBJ1-5; maybe TRBD1 (5 bases). Germline CDR1 is LGHNT and CDR2 is FRNRAP. Trimming removed 1 base from V and 0 bases from J, with 10 bases in between. This CDR3 spans 16 amino acids. CDR3 coding DNA: TGTGCTAGTGGTTTGGATCGGGACTATAGCAATCAGCCCCAGCATTTT. Amino acid sequence: CASGLDRDYSNQPQHF.

This sequence joins TRBV6-5 and TRBJ1-1; 8 bases are a match to TRBD1. The CDR3 is made up of 14 amino acids. The ends lost 5 bases at V and 3 bases at J; junction bases unmatched: 5. The germline V gene encodes CDR1 MNHEY and CDR2 SVGAGI. CDR3 in amino acids: CASSPDREYTEAFF. As DNA, the CDR3 is TGTGCCAGCAGTCCGGACAGGGAATACACTGAAGCTTTCTTT.